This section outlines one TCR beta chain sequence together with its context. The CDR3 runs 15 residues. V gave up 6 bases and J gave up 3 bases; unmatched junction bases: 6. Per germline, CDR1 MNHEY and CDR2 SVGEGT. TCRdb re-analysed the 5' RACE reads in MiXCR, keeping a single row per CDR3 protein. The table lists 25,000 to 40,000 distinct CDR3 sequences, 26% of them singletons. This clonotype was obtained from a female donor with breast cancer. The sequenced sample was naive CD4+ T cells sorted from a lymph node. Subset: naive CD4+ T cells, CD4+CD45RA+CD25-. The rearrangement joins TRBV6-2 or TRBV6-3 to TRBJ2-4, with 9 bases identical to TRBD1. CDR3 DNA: TGTGCCAGCAGGGACCCGGGACAGGGCAAAAACATTCAGTACTTC. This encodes CASRDPGQGKNIQYF.